A selection of T cell receptor beta chains follows, all from one sample in a study of cytomegalovirus exposure and HLA in healthy donors. The data were produced by immunoSEQ multiplex PCR, yet TCRdb's version contains in-frame clones alone and is incomplete. In the table there are roughly 100,000 clones, around four fifths of which are singletons. The sequenced material came from PBMCs. The receptors here all came from a woman aged 40 to 50 in good health and CMV-seronegative. The CDR3 runs from the conserved cysteine through the conserved F or W. Each record gives: CDR3 protein, CDR3 DNA, D gene, clone size, J gene, V gene. D genes are given only for firm matches. A clone size is listed for some rows: how often the clone was seen (once, few, many), or a class if it is expanded.

CASSKPGTGNEKLFF | TGTGCCAGTAGCAAACCCGGGACAGGAAATGAAAAACTGTTTTTT | TRBD1 | - | TRBJ1-4 | TRBV19
CASSAQHRDTRPDTQYF | TGTGCCAGTAGTGCCCAACACCGGGACACCCGGCCAGATACGCAGTATTTT | - | once | TRBJ2-3 | TRBV19
CASSPGTSGAETQYF | TGTGCCAGCTCACCCGGGACTAGCGGAGCAGAGACCCAGTACTTC | TRBD2 | - | TRBJ2-5 | TRBV18
CASSVPDREGDTIYF | TGTGCCAGCAGTGTTCCGGACAGGGAGGGAGACACCATATATTTT | TRBD1 | - | TRBJ1-3 | TRBV6-4
CASTQRVGLNTEAFF | TGTGCCAGCACCCAGAGGGTAGGGTTGAACACTGAAGCTTTCTTT | - | few | TRBJ1-1 | TRBV6-5
CASSGRTGGNTIYF | TGTGCCAGCAGCGGACGGACAGGGGGGAACACCATATATTTT | TRBD1 | once | TRBJ1-3 | TRBV7-2
CASSYNHGEREEAFF | TGTGCCAGCAGTTACAATCACGGGGAAAGGGAGGAAGCTTTCTTT | - | - | TRBJ1-1 | TRBV6-6
CASSLGLAGGSLQETQYF | TGCGCCAGCAGCTTGGGACTAGCGGGGGGCTCCCTGCAAGAGACCCAGTACTTC | TRBD2 | - | TRBJ2-5 | TRBV5-1
CASSQSHLAGTSCSYNEQFF | TGCGCCAGCAGTCAATCTCATCTCGCCGGGACTAGCTGCTCCTACAATGAGCAGTTCTTC | TRBD2 | few | TRBJ2-1 | TRBV23-1
CASGDSWGQAFF | TGTGCTAGTGGGGACAGTTGGGGGCAAGCTTTCTTT | - | - | TRBJ1-1 | TRBV12-5
CASSPGSGGALYEQYF | TGCGCCAGCAGCCCCGGTAGCGGGGGGGCCCTCTACGAGCAGTACTTC | TRBD2 | - | TRBJ2-7 | TRBV5-1
CASSALAGFNEQFF | TGTGCCAGCAGTGCACTAGCGGGATTCAATGAGCAGTTCTTC | TRBD2 | - | TRBJ2-1 | TRBV28
CASSQAVQSSGATDTQYF | TGCGCCAGCAGCCAAGCGGTCCAGTCTAGCGGGGCCACAGATACGCAGTATTTT | TRBD2 | - | TRBJ2-3 | TRBV4-1
CAIRGSSYNEQFF | TGTGCCATTAGGGGTAGCTCCTACAATGAGCAGTTCTTC | - | - | TRBJ2-1 | TRBV2
CASRIGGGQTGELFF | TGCGCCAGCAGGATAGGCGGGGGGCAGACCGGGGAGCTGTTTTTT | TRBD2 | few | TRBJ2-2 | TRBV5-1
CASSFQGAGELFF | TGCGCCAGCAGCTTCCAGGGGGCCGGGGAGCTGTTTTTT | TRBD1 | - | TRBJ2-2 | TRBV5-1
CASTHPRGTEAFF | TGTGCCAGCACCCACCCCAGGGGCACTGAAGCTTTCTTT | - | few | TRBJ1-1 | TRBV5-6
CASSPTGNHNQPQHF | TGTGCCAGTAGTCCCACAGGGAACCACAATCAGCCCCAGCATTTT | - | - | TRBJ1-5 | TRBV19
CSVDRAGPDTQYF | TGCAGCGTCGACCGGGCGGGCCCAGATACGCAGTATTTT | - | - | TRBJ2-3 | TRBV29-1
CASSLRGNTEAFF | TGTGCCAGCAGCTTAAGGGGGAACACTGAAGCTTTCTTT | - | - | TRBJ1-1 | TRBV11-2